This paragraph reports one T cell receptor beta chain. No antigen is known for it. Vbeta (60) and Jbeta (13) primers were used in the PCR. Produced via immunoSEQ multiplex PCR; TCRdb's table is partial and in-frame only. Of 180,000 or so clones detected, 65% to 85% appear once; the ten largest clones hold 1.1% to 1.5%. This specimen comes from a study of cytomegalovirus exposure and HLA in healthy donors. Study information: Previous work identified around 120 million unique TCR beta sequences from around 200 million T cells.

General observations from the study: Later analysis identified a missense DCLRE1C variant that was linked to TCR beta V- and J-gene trimming.

The CDR3 runs 17 residues. CDR1 is MGHRA, CDR2 YSYEKL, per germline. With 1 base clipped from V and 3 bases from J, the junction kept 8 bases outside the gene matches. The TCR was taken from a girl between 5 and 17 years old in good health and CMV-seropositive. The material sequenced was PBMCs. The rearrangement joins TRBV4-1 to TRBJ1-3; 8 nucleotides line up with TRBD1. In DNA, the CDR3 is TGCGCCAGCAGCCAAGTGCTCAGGGGGCCGGTTGGAAACACCATATATTTT. The encoded protein is CASSQVLRGPVGNTIYF.